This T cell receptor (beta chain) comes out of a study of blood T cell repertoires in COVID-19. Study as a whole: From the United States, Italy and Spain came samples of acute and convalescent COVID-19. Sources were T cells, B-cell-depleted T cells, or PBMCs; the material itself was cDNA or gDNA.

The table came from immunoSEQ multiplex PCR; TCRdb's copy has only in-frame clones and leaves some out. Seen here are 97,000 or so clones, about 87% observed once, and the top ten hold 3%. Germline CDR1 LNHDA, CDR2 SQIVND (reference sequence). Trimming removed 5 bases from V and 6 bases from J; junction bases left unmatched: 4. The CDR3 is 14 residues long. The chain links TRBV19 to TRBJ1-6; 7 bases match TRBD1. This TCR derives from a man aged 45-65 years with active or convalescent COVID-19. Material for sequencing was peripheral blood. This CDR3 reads CASSSGTANSPLHF. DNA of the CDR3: TGTGCCAGTAGTTCCGGGACAGCTAATTCACCCCTCCACTTT.